The entry below describes one T cell receptor beta chain. This table comes from immunoSEQ multiplex PCR, and its TCRdb copy is limited to in-frame clones, with some not included. The repertoire includes some 96,000 clones, roughly 90% of them detected once, and more than 15% sits in the top ten. This record comes from a study of T cell responses to AZD1222 COVID-19 vaccine. The sequencing here drew on peripheral blood, taken 28 days after the second AZD1222 dose. The receptor was isolated from an adult who received the AZD1222 COVID-19 vaccine.

Written as DNA, the CDR3 is TGTGCCAGCGGGCCCCACACAGATACGCAGTATTTT. Amino acids: CASGPHTDTQYF. V is TRBV4-2 and J is TRBJ2-3; D gene ambiguous. V was trimmed by 8 bases and J by 2 bases, leaving 8 bases between them. The CDR3 spans 12 residues. Germline CDR1 is LGHNA and CDR2 is YNFKEQ.